Below, 16 T cell receptor beta chains from the same sample are listed, as sequenced in a study of blood T cell repertoires in COVID-19 (dated by TCRdb to about 2020). Libraries were built with the immunoSEQ multiplex PCR assay. The table was pulled from immuneACCESS by TCRdb, which kept in-frame rearrangements only. Such tables lose some clones; where checked, under half of the loss comes from unresolved V genes, and the rest has no known cause. The sample table shows roughly 100,000 clones, and roughly 76% are seen once. 8.5% to 9.5% of the sample comes from the top ten. The specimen sequenced was peripheral blood. The receptors were gathered from a woman between 65 and 79 years old with acute or convalescent COVID-19.

This clone was detected only once. This chain joins TRBV6-5 and TRBJ2-3; D is possibly TRBD2 (6 bases). The CDR3 extends over 14 amino acids. CDR1 and CDR2 (germline): MNHEY, SVGAGI. The V end lost 11 bases, the J end lost 1 base, and 16 bases lay between the germline ends. Here the CDR3 reads CAARWAGRTDTQYF. In DNA, the CDR3 is TGTGCCGCCAGATGGGCGGGGCGCACAGATACGCAGTATTTT.

This clone turned up a few times. This chain connects TRBV18 to TRBJ1-2; D is possibly TRBD1 (6 bases). CDR3 length equals 14 residues. Germline CDR1 reads KGHSH; CDR2 reads LQKENI. Trimming took off 4 bases at V and 4 bases at J, with 13 bases between the two ends. CDR3 amino acids: CASSRGGAPYGYTF. The CDR3 DNA is TGTGCCAGCTCACGGGGGGGCGCGCCCTATGGCTACACCTTC.

CDR3 DNA sequence: TGTGCCAGCAGTTACTCGAGGGGCTCTCTTACTAGCCCAGGGCGAGAGACCCAGTACTTC. As protein: CASSYSRGSLTSPGRETQYF. The V and J genes are TRBV6-2 or TRBV6-3 and TRBJ2-5; possible D gene TRBD2, 6 bases. The germline V gene encodes CDR1 MNHEY and CDR2 SVGEGT. The CDR3 has 20 amino acids. V lost 0 bases and J 4 bases, leaving 27 bases between the germline ends.

This clone was observed a handful of times. The chain is built from TRBV28 and TRBJ1-6; D is perhaps TRBD1 (6 bases). CDR1 and CDR2 (germline): MDHEN, SYDVKM. The CDR3 length is 13 residues. Trimming pared 6 bases from V and 8 bases from J, leaving 11 bases between. The CDR3 here is CASRLSGDSPLHF. CDR3 coding DNA: TGTGCCAGCAGACTTTCAGGGGATTCACCCCTCCACTTT.

The chain uses TRBV9 and TRBJ1-2; TRBD1 is a possible D gene (6 bases). CDR1 and CDR2 (germline): SGDLS, YYNGEE. The CDR3 runs 14 residues. The V end lost 0 bases, the J end lost 7 bases, and 13 bases lay between the germline ends. This CDR3 is CASSVETGVGGYTF. CDR3 DNA sequence: TGTGCCAGCAGCGTAGAGACAGGCGTCGGTGGCTACACCTTC.

The chain links TRBV7-8 to TRBJ2-7; 12 positions match TRBD1. The germline gives CDR1 SGHVS, CDR2 FQNEAQ. J lost 6 bases, V lost 0 bases, and 6 bases had no gene match. This CDR3 region has 16 residues. The CDR3 protein is CASSLAGGQGAIEQYF. The CDR3 DNA reads as TGTGCCAGCAGCTTAGCCGGGGGACAGGGGGCCATCGAGCAGTACTTC.

Regarding this clone: The sample has other DNA sequences that encode this CDR3 too. The V call is TRBV9, the J call TRBJ2-1; D is perhaps TRBD2 (6 bases). In germline, CDR1 is SGDLS, CDR2 YYNGEE. V gave up 0 bases and J gave up 1 base, with 8 bases separating them. The CDR3 length is 15 residues. The CDR3 DNA reads as TGTGCCAGCAGCGTAGCCGCGGGATCCTACAATGAGCAGTTCTTC. Protein product: CASSVAAGSYNEQFF. The full variable domain, completed using reference TRBV9 and TRBJ2-1, is DSGVTQTPKHLITATGQRVTLRCSPRSGDLSVYWYQQSLDQGLQFLIQYYNGEERAKGNILERFSAQQFPDLHSELNLSSLELGDSALYFCASSVAAGSYNEQFFGPGTRLTVL.

This chain joins TRBV5-4 and TRBJ1-2, with a weak D call TRBD1 (6 bases). The germline gives CDR1 SGHNT, CDR2 YYREEE (reference sequence). This CDR3 is 14 amino acids long. Deletions cut 4 bases from V and 3 bases from J, with 13 bases between. The chain's CDR3 is CASSPQGRHYGYTF. DNA for the CDR3: TGTGCCAGCAGCCCCCAGGGGCGGCACTATGGCTACACCTTC.

The gene calls are TRBV30 and TRBJ1-6, with no clear D. Trimming cost V 0 bases and J 4 bases, with 7 bases left between them. Per the germline V gene, CDR1 is GTSNPN and CDR2 is SVGIG (reference sequence). The CDR3 extends over 14 amino acids. The CDR3 sequence: CAWSVDQYNSPLHF. As DNA, the CDR3 is TGTGCCTGGAGTGTCGATCAGTATAATTCACCCCTCCACTTT.

The rearrangement links TRBV7-9 to TRBJ2-3; no clear D. The germline V and J ends were trimmed by 4 bases and 1 base, with 18 bases remaining between them. This CDR3 is 17 amino acids long. CDR1 and CDR2 (germline): SEHNR, FQNEAQ (reference sequence). DNA of the CDR3: TGTGCCAGCAGCTGGAGTTCAAGCTACCTCCGCACAGATACGCAGTATTTT. Amino acid sequence: CASSWSSSYLRTDTQYF.

This clone was counted between two and nine times. The gene calls are TRBV18 and TRBJ2-7; D perhaps matches TRBD1 (5 bases). The CDR3 extends over 14 amino acids. CDR1 and CDR2 (germline): KGHSH, LQKENI. V dropped 2 bases and J dropped 3 bases, with 11 bases sitting between them. The CDR3 is CASSPMDTLYEQYF. CDR3 in DNA: TGTGCCAGCTCACCAATGGACACCCTCTACGAGCAGTACTTC.

The V and J genes are TRBV2 and TRBJ2-7, with 7 bases identical to TRBD1. After removal of 8 bases from V and 2 bases from J, the junction contained 12 bases not matched to a gene. This CDR3 is built from 15 residues. CDR1 is SNHLY and CDR2 is FYNNEI in the germline V gene. CDR3 nucleotide sequence: TGTGCCAGCCTTTCCACGACAGGGATTACCTACGAGCAGTACTTC. It is translated as CASLSTTGITYEQYF.

DNA for the CDR3: TGTGCCAGCTCCCGATTCCATCCAGGGGGCGCGAACACCGGGGAGCTGTTTTTT. It is translated as CASSRFHPGGANTGELFF. V gene TRBV18 combines with J gene TRBJ2-2; 8 bases fit TRBD1. CDR1 is KGHSH and CDR2 is LQKENI in the germline V gene. J was trimmed by 0 bases and V by 6 bases; bases with no gene match: 12. The CDR3 spans 18 residues.

The chain links TRBV4-3 to TRBJ2-7; a possible D gene is TRBD2 (5 bases). V lost 2 bases, J lost 1 base, and 9 bases lay in between. From germline, CDR1 is LGHNA and CDR2 YSLEER. This CDR3 is built from 14 residues. The CDR3: CASSQTRGSYEQYF. The CDR3 DNA reads TGCGCCAGCAGCCAAACTCGGGGTTCCTACGAGCAGTACTTC.

This clone was seen a single time. The CDR3 protein is CASKRWGGASYEQYF. CDR3 nucleotides: TGTGCCAGCAAGCGGTGGGGCGGGGCCTCCTACGAGCAGTACTTC. This chain links TRBV5-4 with TRBJ2-7; perhaps TRBD2 as D (6 bases). This CDR3 is built from 15 residues. Germline V lookup: CDR1 SGHNT, CDR2 YYREEE (reference sequence). V gave up 6 bases and J gave up 0 bases, with 16 bases separating them.

This chain joins TRBV6-6 and TRBJ2-1; TRBD2 matches 7 bases. Losses at the gene ends were 5 bases for V and 10 bases for J; bases not matched to a gene: 8. The germline V gene encodes CDR1 MNHNY and CDR2 SVGAGI (reference sequence). The CDR3 runs to 13 residues. The CDR3 protein is CASSLAAVREQFF. The DNA for the CDR3 is TGTGCCAGCAGTCTAGCGGCCGTGCGGGAGCAGTTCTTC.